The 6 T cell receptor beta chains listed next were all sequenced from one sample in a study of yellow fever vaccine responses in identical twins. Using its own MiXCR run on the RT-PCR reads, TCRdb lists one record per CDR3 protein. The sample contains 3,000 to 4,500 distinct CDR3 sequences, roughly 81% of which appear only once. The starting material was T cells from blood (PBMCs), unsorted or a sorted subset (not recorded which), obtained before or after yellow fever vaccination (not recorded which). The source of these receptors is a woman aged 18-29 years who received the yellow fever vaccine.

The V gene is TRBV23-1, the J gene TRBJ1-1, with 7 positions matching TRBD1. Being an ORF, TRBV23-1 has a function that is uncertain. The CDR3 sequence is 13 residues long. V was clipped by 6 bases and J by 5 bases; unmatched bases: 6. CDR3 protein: CASRRTGETEAFF. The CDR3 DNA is TGCGCCAGCAGACGAACAGGGGAAACTGAAGCTTTCTTT.

This CDR3 reads CSVGPGGMYEQYF. In DNA form, the CDR3 reads TGCAGCGTTGGGCCAGGGGGAATGTACGAGCAGTACTTC. V gene TRBV29-1 combines with J gene TRBJ2-7; TRBD1 agrees at 7 bases. Trimming cost V 4 bases and J 4 bases; bases outside gene matches: 7. Germline CDR1 is SQVTM and CDR2 is ANQGSEA. The CDR3 spans 13 residues.

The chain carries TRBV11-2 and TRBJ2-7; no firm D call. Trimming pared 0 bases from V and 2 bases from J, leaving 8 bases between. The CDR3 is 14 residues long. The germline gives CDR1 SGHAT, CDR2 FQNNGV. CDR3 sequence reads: CASSLDQVTYEQYF. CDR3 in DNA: TGTGCCAGCAGCTTAGATCAGGTCACCTACGAGCAGTACTTC.

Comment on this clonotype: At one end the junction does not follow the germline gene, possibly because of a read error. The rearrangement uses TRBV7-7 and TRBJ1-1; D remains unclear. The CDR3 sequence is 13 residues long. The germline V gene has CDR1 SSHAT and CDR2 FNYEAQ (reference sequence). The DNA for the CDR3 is TGTGCTAGCAGCTTCGACATGAACACTGAAGCTTTCTTT. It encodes CASSFDMNTEAFF.

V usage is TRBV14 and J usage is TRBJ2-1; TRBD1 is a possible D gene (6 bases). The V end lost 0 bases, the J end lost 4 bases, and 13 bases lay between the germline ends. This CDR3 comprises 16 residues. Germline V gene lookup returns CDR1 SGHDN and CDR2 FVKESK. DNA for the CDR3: TGTGCCAGCAGCCAAGATGCAGGGGCGAATTACAATGAGCAGTTCTTC. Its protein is CASSQDAGANYNEQFF.

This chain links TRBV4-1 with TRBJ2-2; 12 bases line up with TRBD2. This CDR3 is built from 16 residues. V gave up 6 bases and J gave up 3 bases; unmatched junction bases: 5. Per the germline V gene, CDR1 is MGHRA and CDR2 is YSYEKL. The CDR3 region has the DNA TGCGCCAGCAGAGAGTGGACTAGCGGGGACACCGGGGAGCTGTTTTTT. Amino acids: CASREWTSGDTGELFF.